This TCR beta chain was recovered during a study of CD8 T cells in ankylosing spondylitis. Study outcomes and limitations: Relatively scarce in peripheral blood, disease-linked clones were CD8+. Blood from ankylosing spondylitis patients appeared to carry a characteristic roughly 8-variant TCR beta motif. As reported, disease-linked clones showed significant enrichment in matched ankylosing spondylitis synovial fluid.

CDR1 SGHTA and CDR2 FQGTGA come from the germline V gene. Germline trimming cut 1 base from V and 8 bases from J; bases unmatched to any gene: 7. The CDR3 extends over 15 amino acids. This clonotype was observed a few times. Its matching antigen is unknown. TCRdb re-derived calls from the 5' RACE reads in MiXCR, one entry per CDR3 protein. This sample yields approximately 300,000 distinct CDR3 sequences, of which 6.5% to 10% are seen a single time; more than 12% belongs to the top ten. The receptor comes from a male donor with ankylosing spondylitis. This rearrangement joins TRBV7-3 to TRBJ2-1; TRBD2 matches 8 bases. The sequenced sample was blood, either unsorted or a sorted T cell fraction (not recorded which). CDR3 in DNA: TGTGCCAGCAGCTTAAACGGGAGGGCCGTAGATGAGCAGTTCTTC. It codes for CASSLNGRAVDEQFF.